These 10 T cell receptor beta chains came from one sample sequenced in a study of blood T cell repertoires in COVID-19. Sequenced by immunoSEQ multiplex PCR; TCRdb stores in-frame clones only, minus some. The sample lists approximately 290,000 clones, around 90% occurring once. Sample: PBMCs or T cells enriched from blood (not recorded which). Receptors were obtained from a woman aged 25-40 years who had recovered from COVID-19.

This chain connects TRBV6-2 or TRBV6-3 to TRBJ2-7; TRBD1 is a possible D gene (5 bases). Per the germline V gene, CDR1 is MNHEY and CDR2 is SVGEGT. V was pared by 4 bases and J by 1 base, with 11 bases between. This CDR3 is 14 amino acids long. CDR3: CASSWSRASYEQYF. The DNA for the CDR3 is TGTGCCAGCAGTTGGTCCAGGGCATCCTACGAGCAGTACTTC.

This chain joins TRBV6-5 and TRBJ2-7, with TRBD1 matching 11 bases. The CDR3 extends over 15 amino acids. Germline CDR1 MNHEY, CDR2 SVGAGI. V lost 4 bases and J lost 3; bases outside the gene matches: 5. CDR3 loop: CASSSGDRGYYEQYF. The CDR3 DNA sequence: TGTGCCAGCAGTTCCGGGGACAGGGGGTACTACGAGCAGTACTTC.

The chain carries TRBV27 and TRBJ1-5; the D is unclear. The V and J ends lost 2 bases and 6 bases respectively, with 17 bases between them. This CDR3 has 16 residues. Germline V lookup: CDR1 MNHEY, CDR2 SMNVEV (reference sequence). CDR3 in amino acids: CASSLMFDGVVQPQHF. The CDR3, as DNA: TGTGCCAGCAGTTTAATGTTCGACGGGGTGGTTCAGCCCCAGCATTTT.

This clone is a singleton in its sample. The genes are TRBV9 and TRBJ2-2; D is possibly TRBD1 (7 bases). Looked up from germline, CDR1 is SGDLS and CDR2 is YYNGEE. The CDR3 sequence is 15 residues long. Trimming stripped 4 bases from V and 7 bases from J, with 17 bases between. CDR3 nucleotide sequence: TGTGCCAGCAGCCTACGACAGGGAGGTAGCGGGGAGCTGTTTTTT. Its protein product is CASSLRQGGSGELFF.

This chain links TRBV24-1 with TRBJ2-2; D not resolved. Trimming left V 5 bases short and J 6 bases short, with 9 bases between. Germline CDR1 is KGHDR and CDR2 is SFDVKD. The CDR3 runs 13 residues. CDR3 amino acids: CATSAPMSGELFF. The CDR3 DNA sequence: TGTGCCACCAGTGCCCCTATGTCCGGGGAGCTGTTTTTT.

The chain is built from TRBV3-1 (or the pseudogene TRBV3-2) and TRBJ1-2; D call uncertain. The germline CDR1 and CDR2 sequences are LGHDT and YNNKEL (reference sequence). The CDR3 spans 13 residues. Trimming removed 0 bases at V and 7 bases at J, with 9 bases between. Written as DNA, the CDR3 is TGTGCCAGCAGCCAAGAGAGGGCATCTGGCTACACCTTC. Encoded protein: CASSQERASGYTF.

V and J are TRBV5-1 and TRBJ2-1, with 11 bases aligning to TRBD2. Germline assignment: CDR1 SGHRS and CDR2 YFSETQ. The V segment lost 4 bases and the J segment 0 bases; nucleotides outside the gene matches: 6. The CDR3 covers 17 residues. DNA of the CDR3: TGCGCCAGCAGCATGGGACTAGCGGCTAGCTCCTACAATGAGCAGTTCTTC. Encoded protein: CASSMGLAASSYNEQFF.

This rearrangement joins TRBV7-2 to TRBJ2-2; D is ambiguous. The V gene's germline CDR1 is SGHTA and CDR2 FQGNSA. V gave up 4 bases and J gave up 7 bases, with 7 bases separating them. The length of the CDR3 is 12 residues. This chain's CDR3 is CASSWAGGELFF. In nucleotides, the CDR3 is TGTGCCAGCAGCTGGGCTGGCGGGGAGCTGTTTTTT.

This CDR3 is CASSKDRVNYGYTF. In DNA form, the CDR3 reads TGCGCCAGCAGCAAGGACAGGGTTAACTATGGCTACACCTTC. The J gene is TRBJ1-2, the V gene TRBV4-1; 8 bases fit TRBD1. The length of the CDR3 is 14 residues. Germline V gives CDR1 MGHRA, CDR2 YSYEKL. After removal of 5 bases from V and 1 base from J, the junction contained 3 bases not matched to a gene.

The CDR3 reads CASSLVVDEQFF. The DNA for the CDR3 is TGTGCCAGCAGCTTGGTAGTCGATGAGCAGTTCTTC. V usage is TRBV5-5 and J usage is TRBJ2-1; no clear D gene. Germline CDR1 is SGHKS and CDR2 is YYEKEE (reference sequence). The ends were cut back, 0 bases at V and 8 bases at J, with 6 bases in the middle. This CDR3 has 12 residues.